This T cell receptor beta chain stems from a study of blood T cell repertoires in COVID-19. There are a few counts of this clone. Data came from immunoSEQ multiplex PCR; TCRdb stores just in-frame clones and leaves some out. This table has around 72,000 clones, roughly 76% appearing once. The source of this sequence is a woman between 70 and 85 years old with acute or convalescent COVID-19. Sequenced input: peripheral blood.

In DNA form, the CDR3 reads TGTGCCAGCAGTGAAAGGGGGATTAATGAAAAACTGTTTTTT. Residues: CASSERGINEKLFF. The V gene is TRBV6-1, the J gene TRBJ1-4; D may be TRBD1 (6 bases). This CDR3 region has 14 residues. CDR1 is MNHNS, CDR2 SASEGT, per germline. V dropped 2 bases and J dropped 4 bases, with 8 bases sitting between them.